The clone carrying this TCR beta chain was detected a few times. What it recognizes is unknown. This sample stems from a study of CD8+CD57+ T cells in acquired aplastic anemia. In the study overall: Roughly 3 ug was the average amount of DNA from sorted CD4+ and CD8+ cells. Study results and caveats: About 30 was the count of CD8+ CDR3 sequences that patients shared with controls.

The template used for profiling TCR beta VDJ and CDR3 was genomic DNA. From the reads, TCRdb called clonotypes with MiXCR, one entry per CDR3 protein. The repertoire includes hundreds of thousands of distinct CDR3 sequences, roughly 68% of them detected once, and 3% to 5% sits in the top ten. This CDR3 region has 13 residues. V was trimmed by 6 bases and J by 5 bases, leaving 16 bases between them. Germline CDR1 reads DFQATT; CDR2 reads SNEGSKA (reference sequence). The sequenced material came from sorted CD4+, CD8+, or CD8+CD57+ T cells (not recorded which) from PBMCs. This chain uses TRBV20-1 with TRBJ2-5; D remains ambiguous. The receptor comes from a human donor in good health, serving as a control. CDR3 DNA: TGCAGTGCGTGGGGTGGGGTCGGGGAGACCCAGTACTTC. Its translation: CSAWGGVGETQYF.